The entry below gives a single TCR beta chain sequence along with its context. This clonotype was found a few times. Its cognate antigen has yet to be identified. The input lacks base qualities; no much larger clone sits a single base away. The library was produced with 5' RACE. Sequencing was performed on an Illumina HiSeq 2000. A universal primer binding site was added through template switching, and the final cDNA carried a unique molecular identifier so that TCR cDNA molecules could be counted accurately. First-strand cDNA for TCR alpha and beta chains was synthesized from specific primers in the conserved constant-segment region. To control for contamination, each cDNA library was double barcoded with a SMART-Mk sample barcode plus Illumina barcodes. TruSeq adapter sequences and Illumina sample barcodes were added in two successive PCR steps. Sequencing of the TCR alpha and beta cDNA libraries was done on the Illumina HiSeq platform using custom primers. The source study handled its data this way. MiGEC was used to process raw reads and extract unique molecular identifiers, and MiXCR was used to find CDR3 positions. Recombination models were inferred per individual with the repgenHMM and IGoR tools using an EM algorithm. Shared clonotypes were analyzed with the tcR package in R, and sharing was normalized by the product of cloneset sizes. To study raw recombination without the effects of thymic and clonal selection, out-of-frame nonproductive sequences were analyzed. TCRdb reworked the public reads: Q25 trimming with fastp, MiXCR clone assembly, productive beta chains retained. Every CDR3 protein is listed once, alongside the most common genes and DNA of its rows. TCRdb's processing, not the study's, gives the V and J calls here. In this sample the table shows roughly 750,000 distinct CDR3 sequences, 21% of which occur a single time. The ten largest clones take up about 4.3% of the sample.

The source of the sample is a study of identical twins (dated by TCRdb to 2015 to 2016). About the study as a whole: The study deep-sequenced TCR alpha and beta repertoires from monozygotic twins, unrelated adults of various ages and cord blood to test whether fetal clonotypes persist. To rule out contamination, replicate twin experiments were performed at different times with different library preparation protocols.

All donors were healthy Caucasians. The twin cohort comprised three pairs of female monozygotic twins, all aged about 18 to 29 years. Peripheral blood mononuclear cells were the source from which RNA for the TCR libraries was isolated. On the study overall, not on this receptor specifically: Abundant cord blood beta clonotypes carried fewer insertions; young adult naive repertoires showed a weaker similar trend, while memory repertoires showed none. A weaker excess of twin sharing was found in beta out-of-frame sequences because the signal-to-noise ratio was lowered by fewer shared sequences. Out-of-frame TCR alpha sequences shared between twins showed an excess of low generation-probability sequences compared with coincidental sharing between unrelated individuals. Invariant T cells such as MAIT and iNKT could partly confound zero-insertion analyses, though diverse VJ usage argued against this for most clonotypes. In monozygotic twins, recombination models systematically underestimated out-of-frame TCR alpha sharing, but the models matched the sharing seen between unrelated individuals. Because the same donors could not be followed over many years, the conclusions relied on cross-sectional statistical analysis.

The V and J ends are trimmed by 0 bases and 6 bases, leaving 11 bases between them. For CDR1 and CDR2, the germline V gene (reference sequence) lists DFQATT and SNEGSKA. The CDR3 contains 14 residues, cysteine and phenylalanine counted. CDR3 DNA only is kept here, 42 bases in frame from base 1. These same records also appear under a second study, on T cells expressing NK-cell markers. Per that second paper: Three sorted T-cell subsets (CD3+CD56+NKG2C+, CD3+CD56+NKG2C- and CD3+CD56-NKG2C+) from several donors had their TCR beta-chain repertoires profiled. Among the eight sequenced donors, seven were HCMV-seropositive and one was HCMV-seronegative. To restrict sorting to alphabetaTCR-expressing T cells, an anti-gammadeltaTCR antibody was added in several experiments. In roughly six donors, the dominant CD3+CD56+NKG2C+ clonotypes were among the top 10 CD8+ clonotypes and accounted for about 1.0-7.5% of CD8+ T cells. Those dominant clonotypes were again the most abundant among CD3+CD56-NKG2C+ cells in a handful of donors, at about 25-60.1%. Whether the expanded NKG2C-expressing T cell clones were specific for HCMV antigens remained unclear. The study sequenced eight donors, all healthy volunteers chosen at random: three men and five women. HCMV serostatus was determined by detecting HCMV-specific IgG in serum with a commercial ELISA kit. For about 6 donors, bulk peripheral blood T-cell repertoires were additionally sequenced from unsorted PBMC. MIGEC was used to demultiplex reads and group the reads by UMI, and MiTCR was used to assemble and quantify clonotypes. Only TCR cDNA sequences supported by at least two reads were kept to exclude erroneous sequences. Downstream repertoire analysis used the tcR package, and clonotypes were matched across fractions by CDR3 nucleotide sequence plus V segment. VDJmatch was used to annotate antigen specificity against VDJdb, with one amino acid substitution in CDR3 allowed.

This receptor was taken from a young woman in good health. The V gene is TRBV20-1 and the J gene is TRBJ1-4, with a tentative D gene TRBD1 over 6 matching bases. Sequenced material: PBMCs. The bases are TGCAGTGCTAGAGATGGGCAGGGGCATGAAAAACTGTTTTTT. Translated, this gives CSARDGQGHEKLFF.